These T cell receptor beta chains were read from a single sample in a study of blood T cell repertoires in COVID-19. Some clones are missing from TCRdb's copy, which holds only in-frame ones; the method was immunoSEQ multiplex PCR. This sample yields over 250,000 clones, of which roughly 90% are seen a single time; approximately 0.8% belongs to the top ten. The sample comprised peripheral blood. These receptors were collected from a woman aged 25 to 45 with acute or convalescent COVID-19. CDR3s include the opening cysteine and the closing phenylalanine or tryptophan. The D gene is left open where the match is weak. Only part of the rows carry a size: once, few, many, or a class if the clone is expanded.

V gene: TRBV9; D gene: .; J gene: TRBJ2-7; clone size: .; CDR3 DNA: TGTGCCAGCAGCGTAGCTGGTGGGCCTATGGAGCAGTACTTC; CDR3 protein: CASSVAGGPMEQYF
V gene: TRBV10-3; D gene: TRBD1; J gene: TRBJ2-3; clone size: .; CDR3 DNA: TGTGCCATCAGCGATGGACAGGGCACAGATACGCAGTATTTT; CDR3 protein: CAISDGQGTDTQYF
V gene: TRBV7-2; D gene: .; J gene: TRBJ2-3; clone size: .; CDR3 DNA: TGTGCCAGCGGGGCTAGCACAGATACGCAGTATTTT; CDR3 protein: CASGASTDTQYF
V gene: TRBV7-2; D gene: TRBD2; J gene: TRBJ2-7; clone size: .; CDR3 DNA: TGTGCCAGCAGCTTAGAGGCTAGCGGGAGGGCCTCGGGAGAGCAGTACTTC; CDR3 protein: CASSLEASGRASGEQYF
V gene: TRBV7-3; D gene: TRBD2; J gene: TRBJ2-5; clone size: .; CDR3 DNA: TGTGCCAGCAGCCTAGCGGGAGGTTCCCAAGAGACCCAGTACTTC; CDR3 protein: CASSLAGGSQETQYF
V gene: TRBV5-6; D gene: .; J gene: TRBJ1-2; clone size: .; CDR3 DNA: TGTGCCAGCAGCTTGCGGAGTCCGGGGGGCTACACCTTC; CDR3 protein: CASSLRSPGGYTF
V gene: TRBV18; D gene: TRBD2; J gene: TRBJ2-2; clone size: .; CDR3 DNA: TGTGCCAGCTCACCAAACGGGAGGGCCATCGGGGAGCTGTTTTTT; CDR3 protein: CASSPNGRAIGELFF
V gene: TRBV7-2; D gene: .; J gene: TRBJ2-7; clone size: once; CDR3 DNA: TGTGCCAGCAGCTTAGCGTCTAGCTACGAGCAGTACTTC; CDR3 protein: CASSLASSYEQYF
V gene: TRBV6-2/TRBV6-3; D gene: TRBD2; J gene: TRBJ2-1; clone size: .; CDR3 DNA: TGTGCCAGCAGTTACGGGATAGCGGGCTCCTACAATGAGCAGTTCTTC; CDR3 protein: CASSYGIAGSYNEQFF
V gene: TRBV4-3; D gene: TRBD1; J gene: TRBJ1-2; clone size: few; CDR3 DNA: TGCGCCAGCAGCCCTGGGGGACAGGGGGCGTTCTATGGCTACACCTTC; CDR3 protein: CASSPGGQGAFYGYTF
V gene: TRBV10-3; D gene: .; J gene: TRBJ2-1; clone size: .; CDR3 DNA: TGTGCCATCAGAATGGAGGGGGCTTGGCTCAATGAGCAGTTCTTC; CDR3 protein: CAIRMEGAWLNEQFF
V gene: TRBV7-2; D gene: .; J gene: TRBJ1-2; clone size: .; CDR3 DNA: TGTGCCAGCAGCTCAGCACGAGGGGGTCGCTACACCTTC; CDR3 protein: CASSSARGGRYTF
V gene: TRBV7-2; D gene: .; J gene: TRBJ2-3; clone size: .; CDR3 DNA: TGTGCCAGCAGCTTAGGAGTGGGCCCAGATACGCAGTATTTT; CDR3 protein: CASSLGVGPDTQYF
V gene: TRBV6-4; D gene: TRBD1; J gene: TRBJ2-3; clone size: many; CDR3 DNA: TGTGCCAGCAGTGACTCGGGACAGGGGGCAGATACGCAGTATTTT; CDR3 protein: CASSDSGQGADTQYF
V gene: TRBV28; D gene: TRBD2; J gene: TRBJ2-3; clone size: .; CDR3 DNA: TGTGCCAGCAGCCAGCGGGAGGGCCATGATACGCAGTATTTT; CDR3 protein: CASSQREGHDTQYF
V gene: TRBV7-9; D gene: .; J gene: TRBJ1-6; clone size: .; CDR3 DNA: TGTGCCAGCAGCTTAAAGGGGATCGATTCACCCCTCCACTTT; CDR3 protein: CASSLKGIDSPLHF
V gene: TRBV19; D gene: .; J gene: TRBJ1-4; clone size: .; CDR3 DNA: TGTGCCAGTACCAAGAACCGGGACACTCCGGTTTTGGAGAAACTGTTTTTT; CDR3 protein: CASTKNRDTPVLEKLFF
V gene: TRBV4-3; D gene: .; J gene: TRBJ1-1; clone size: .; CDR3 DNA: TGCGCCAGCAGCCAAGTAAGTCAGGGGAACACTGAAGCTTTCTTT; CDR3 protein: CASSQVSQGNTEAFF
V gene: TRBV6-5; D gene: TRBD1; J gene: TRBJ1-1; clone size: .; CDR3 DNA: TGTGCCAGCGGGGGACAGATGAACACTGAAGCTTTCTTT; CDR3 protein: CASGGQMNTEAFF
V gene: TRBV11-3; D gene: TRBD2; J gene: TRBJ2-7; clone size: .; CDR3 DNA: TGTGCCAGCAGCTCACTAGCGCATAGCGGGGCTCGCGAGCAGTACTTC; CDR3 protein: CASSSLAHSGAREQYF
V gene: TRBV24-1; D gene: .; J gene: TRBJ2-1; clone size: once; CDR3 DNA: TGTGCCACCGGCCCTTGGAATGAGCAGTTCTTC; CDR3 protein: CATGPWNEQFF
V gene: TRBV19; D gene: .; J gene: TRBJ1-5; clone size: once; CDR3 DNA: TGTGCCAGTAGTATGAGGAGGGATGGAAGCAATCAGCCCCAGCATTTT; CDR3 protein: CASSMRRDGSNQPQHF